This T cell receptor beta chain was obtained from a study of PD-1 blockade in classical Hodgkin lymphoma. Study-level background: Intravenous delivery of nivolumab at 3 mg/kg to patients occurred every 2 weeks.

Germline V lookup: CDR1 GTSNPN, CDR2 SVGIG (reference sequence). This CDR3 spans 11 amino acids. All trial patients relapsed after autologous stem cell transplantation. This clone was detected only a few times. Its specificity is unknown. The assay was immunoSEQ multiplex PCR, and TCRdb's table has in-frame clones only and misses some. The sample has about 43,000 clones; approximately 79% are singletons. General study points: For complete responders, baseline diversity was comparable to that of newly diagnosed patients.

J is TRBJ1-1 and V is TRBV30; perhaps TRBD1 as D (6 bases). Sequenced here: peripheral blood mononuclear cells (PBMCs), sampled before the second cycle of nivolumab. The sequence derives from a human donor with classical Hodgkin lymphoma. The CDR3: CASQGLVRAFF. The CDR3 DNA is TGTGCAAGCCAGGGGCTGGTACGAGCTTTCTTT.